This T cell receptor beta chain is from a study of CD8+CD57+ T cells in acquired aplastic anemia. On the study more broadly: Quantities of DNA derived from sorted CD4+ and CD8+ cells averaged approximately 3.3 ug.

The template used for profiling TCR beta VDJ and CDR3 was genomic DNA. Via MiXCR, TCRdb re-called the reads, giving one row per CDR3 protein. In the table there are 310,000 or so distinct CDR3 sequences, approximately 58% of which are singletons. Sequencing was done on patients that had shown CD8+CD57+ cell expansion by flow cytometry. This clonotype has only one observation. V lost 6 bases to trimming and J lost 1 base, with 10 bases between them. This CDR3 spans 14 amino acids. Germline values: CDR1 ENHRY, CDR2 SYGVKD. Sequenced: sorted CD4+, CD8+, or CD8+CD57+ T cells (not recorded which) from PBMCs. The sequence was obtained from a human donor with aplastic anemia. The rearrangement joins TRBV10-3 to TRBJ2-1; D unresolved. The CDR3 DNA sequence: TGTGCCATCAGCCGGGTGACTTCCTACAATGAGCAGTTCTTC. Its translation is CAISRVTSYNEQFF.